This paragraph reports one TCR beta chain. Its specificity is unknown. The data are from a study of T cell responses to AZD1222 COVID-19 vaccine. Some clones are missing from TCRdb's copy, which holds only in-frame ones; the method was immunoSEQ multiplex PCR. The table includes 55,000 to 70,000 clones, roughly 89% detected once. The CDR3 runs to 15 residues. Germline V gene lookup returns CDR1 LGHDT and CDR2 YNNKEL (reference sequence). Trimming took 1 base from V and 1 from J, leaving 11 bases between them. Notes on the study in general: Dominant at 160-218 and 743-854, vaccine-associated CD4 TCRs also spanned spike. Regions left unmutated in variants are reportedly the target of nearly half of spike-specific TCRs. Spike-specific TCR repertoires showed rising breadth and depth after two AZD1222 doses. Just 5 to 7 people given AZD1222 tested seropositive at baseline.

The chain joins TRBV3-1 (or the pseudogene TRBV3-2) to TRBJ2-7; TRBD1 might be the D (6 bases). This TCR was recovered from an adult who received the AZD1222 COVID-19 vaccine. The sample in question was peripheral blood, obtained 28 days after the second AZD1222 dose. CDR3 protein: CASSQGGTGSYEQYF. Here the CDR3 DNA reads TGTGCCAGCAGCCAAGGGGGCACAGGGTCCTACGAGCAGTACTTC.